Presented here are 9 T cell receptor beta chains from one specimen sequenced in a study of blood T cell repertoires in COVID-19. This table comes from immunoSEQ multiplex PCR, and its TCRdb copy is limited to in-frame clones, with some not included. The table records some 200,000 clones, 70% to 80% of them present only once. Sequencing input: PBMCs or T cells enriched from blood (not recorded which). These receptor sequences come from a woman in her 50s who had recovered from COVID-19.

This clone was detected ten times or more. The rearrangement links TRBV10-1 to TRBJ2-1; TRBD2 matches 8 bases. This CDR3 spans 16 amino acids. V shed 3 bases, J shed 3 bases, and the junction held 7 bases outside the gene matches. Germline lookup yields CDR1 WNHNN and CDR2 SYGVQD (reference sequence). The CDR3 protein is CASSDPGTSYYNEQFF. DNA for the CDR3: TGCGCCAGCAGTGACCCTGGGACTAGTTACTACAATGAGCAGTTCTTC.

The chain uses TRBV19 and TRBJ2-7, with 10 bases identical to TRBD2. V shed 9 bases and J 1 base; nucleotides not matched to a gene: 6. This CDR3 has 14 residues. CDR1 LNHDA and CDR2 SQIVND come from the germline V gene (reference sequence). DNA of the CDR3: TGTGCCAGCAGCGCTAGCGGGAGTTCCTACGAGCAGTACTTC. This gives the protein CASSASGSSYEQYF.

This clone was counted a single time. The chain carries TRBV28 and TRBJ1-2; tentative D call: TRBD1 (6 bases). This CDR3 spans 17 amino acids. The ends were cut back, 6 bases at V and 3 bases at J, with 23 bases in the middle. Germline CDR1 MDHEN, CDR2 SYDVKM. The DNA for the CDR3 is TGTGCCAGCAGCCTCAACGCCGGGACAACCTTATACTATGGCTACACCTTC. Amino acids: CASSLNAGTTLYYGYTF.

V usage is TRBV11-2 and J usage is TRBJ1-1; D unclear. The CDR3 totals 14 residues. Germline V lookup: CDR1 SGHAT, CDR2 FQNNGV. The V end lost 5 bases, the J end lost 4 bases, and 14 bases lay between the germline ends. CDR3 DNA sequence: TGTGCCAGCAGCCCGGGATCCGTGTCCACTGAAGCTTTCTTT. As protein: CASSPGSVSTEAFF.

This clone was detected a few times. The chain is built from TRBV5-1 and TRBJ2-7; 8 bases match TRBD2. The CDR3 has 14 amino acids. Per germline, CDR1 SGHRS and CDR2 YFSETQ. Trimming took 2 bases from V and 5 from J; bases not matched to a gene: 6. The CDR3 DNA sequence: TGCGCCAGCAGCTTCAGCGGGAGAGCGGACGAGCAGTACTTC. It codes for CASSFSGRADEQYF.

The chain uses TRBV4-1 and TRBJ2-7; 13 bases fit TRBD2. J was trimmed by 6 bases and V by 1 base; bases with no gene match: 12. The length of the CDR3 is 18 residues. Germline lookup yields CDR1 MGHRA and CDR2 YSYEKL. The CDR3 nucleotides read TGCGCCAGCAGCCAAGCCCCTGGACTAGCGGGAGTTCGTGGCGAGCAGTACTTC. Translated, it gives CASSQAPGLAGVRGEQYF.

The chain employs TRBV7-9 and TRBJ1-2, with a possible D match to TRBD1 (6 bases). The germline CDR1 and CDR2 sequences are SEHNR and FQNEAQ (reference sequence). The CDR3 is made up of 14 amino acids. Trimming took 5 bases from V and 4 from J, leaving 14 bases between them. CDR3 sequence reads: CASSPGDERYGYTF. Written as DNA, the CDR3 is TGTGCCAGCAGCCCAGGGGACGAACGCTATGGCTACACCTTC.

This clone occurred a few times. The chain recombines TRBV4-1 with TRBJ2-2; TRBD1 aligns across 7 bases. This CDR3 has 15 amino acids. The V segment lost 4 bases and the J segment 7 bases; nucleotides outside the gene matches: 9. CDR1 MGHRA and CDR2 YSYEKL come from the germline V gene. The CDR3 is CASSRGGGDGGELFF. In DNA form, the CDR3 reads TGCGCCAGCAGCCGAGGGGGCGGAGATGGCGGGGAGCTGTTTTTT.

The chain joins TRBV3-1 (or the pseudogene TRBV3-2) to TRBJ2-3, with 8 bases fitting TRBD2. Trimming took 3 bases from V and 6 from J; bases not matched to a gene: 5. Germline-derived CDR1 and CDR2 are LGHDT and YNNKEL (reference sequence). This CDR3 region has 14 residues. The CDR3 nucleotides read TGTGCCAGCAGCCACAACGGGAGGGGCGATACGCAGTATTTT. It codes for CASSHNGRGDTQYF.